Listed here is a single T cell receptor (beta chain). The data are from a study of blood T cell repertoires in COVID-19. Clones were sequenced by immunoSEQ multiplex PCR, and TCRdb holds only the in-frame ones, with some missing. Among roughly 100,000 clones listed, around nine tenths were seen once. Deletions cut 0 bases from V and 3 bases from J, with 14 bases between. The CDR3 loop spans 17 amino acids. CDR1 and CDR2 from the germline V gene are LGHNA and YNFKEQ. The chain couples TRBV4-2 to TRBJ2-2; a possible D gene is TRBD1 (5 bases). This sequence originates from a human donor with COVID-19, enrolled during active disease. The donor label of this sample is uncertain. Sequences were obtained from peripheral blood. The chain's CDR3 is CASSQDPAGKYTGELFF. For the CDR3, the DNA is TGTGCCAGCAGCCAAGATCCGGCAGGGAAGTACACCGGGGAGCTGTTTTTT.